This TCR beta chain originates from a study of blood T cell repertoires in COVID-19 (dated by TCRdb to the early 2020s). Turning to the overall study: Samples covering the acute and convalescent phases of COVID-19 were provided by collaborators in the United States, Italy and Spain. Deeply sampled blood TCRbeta repertoires from subjects exposed to, actively infected with, or recovered from COVID-19 were included in the dataset. Sample metadata almost always included a de-identified subject ID, COVID-19 status, age in years and sex. The repertoires were released in a freely available public database intended as a resource for research on the immune response to SARS-CoV-2. The material from the prospective study consisted of cDNA or gDNA derived from T cells, B-cell-depleted T cells, or PBMCs. Samples were obtained from the ongoing ImmuneRACE study (first 160 participants) and from some 1,300 subjects provided by 6 global collaborators. Where available, HLA class I and class II types were taken from metadata supplied by the sample provider and were not determined by assay-based typing.

Study-level results and caveats: How much clinical and demographic metadata was included differed by source and by participant, and the metadata was provided uncurated.

This clone was observed a handful of times. Its binding antigen is unknown. No per-base quality is available; no much larger clone lies one base away. Enrolling through a virtual design, the prospective study's participants ranged in age from roughly 18 to 89 years and lived across some 23 United States geographic areas. Cohort assignment in the prospective study relied on participant-reported clinical history from a screening survey and a study questionnaire. Recovered participants in ImmuneRACE Cohort 3 were defined by two consecutive negative NP/OP PCR tests, clearance by a healthcare professional, or resolution of symptoms. Each participant in the prospective study had whole blood, serum and a nasopharyngeal or oropharyngeal swab collected by mobile phlebotomists. Participants in the prospective study had the option to provide additional blood draws and questionnaires over a roughly two-month period. Blood samples from the prospective study were shipped frozen or at room temperature prior to DNA extraction.

The immunoSEQ Assay, a bias-controlled multiplex PCR, was used to amplify TCRbeta CDR3 regions from genomic DNA. Turning to the authors' computational methods: Nucleated cell counts per sample were estimated from amplification of reference gene primers within the assay. Sequence reads were collapsed and filtered to measure the absolute abundance of every unique TCRbeta CDR3 rearrangement. For each sample, productive Simpson clonality was calculated by taking the square root of Simpson's diversity index across productive rearrangements. Imported from immuneACCESS, the table was reduced by TCRdb to in-frame sequences with V and J called. These copies leave out some clones; in studies compared against another copy, an unresolved V gene accounts for under half, and the cause of the remainder is not known. For V, J and clone size, that table is used; D and trimming come from the DNA. A total of about 370,000 clones appear in this sample, roughly nine tenths of them only once. The ten most abundant clones make up 0.95% to 1.1% of the sample.

The source material was PBMCs or T cells enriched from blood (not recorded which). The receptor's source is a young man who had recovered from COVID-19.

The DNA sequence is as follows: TGTGCCAGCAGCTCCCAAAGACAGAAAGGAAACACCATATATTTT. This yields the protein CASSSQRQKGNTIYF. This receptor chain uses TRBV11-2 and TRBJ1-3; a tentative D call is TRBD1 (5 bases match). In the germline V gene, CDR1 corresponds to SGHAT and CDR2 to FQNNGV. The V and J ends are trimmed by 4 bases and 4 bases, leaving 14 bases between them. From its cysteine to its phenylalanine, the CDR3 spans 15 amino acids. Just the 45-base CDR3 DNA is kept, in frame starting at base 1.